A selection of T cell receptor beta chains follows, all from one sample in a study of technical replicates of blood from a few donors. The assay was immunoSEQ multiplex PCR, and TCRdb's table has in-frame clones only and misses some. The table lists 40,000 to 60,000 clones, 92% of them singletons. The sample taken for sequencing was PBMCs. Source of these receptors: a human donor in good health. Some clones in this sample may be carry-over from other donors' samples. The CDR3 runs from the conserved cysteine through the conserved F or W. D genes are given only for firm matches. Some rows mark clone size as missing; the rest say once, few, many or name a class of expanded clone.

J | D | size | V | DNA | CDR3
TRBJ2-1 | . | . | TRBV4-1 | TGCGCCAGCAGCCGCCCACAAAGCAATGAGCAGTTCTTC | CASSRPQSNEQFF
TRBJ1-5 | . | . | TRBV15 | TGTGCCACCAGCAGAGATAGGGGTTCCGGCAATCAGCCCCAGCATTTT | CATSRDRGSGNQPQHF
TRBJ1-2 | . | . | TRBV5-1 | TGCGCCAGCAGCCCGACAGGAGCTAACTATGGCTACACCTTC | CASSPTGANYGYTF
TRBJ1-1 | . | . | TRBV29-1 | TGCAGCGTTGTTCTGGGAGGCACTGAAGCTTTCTTT | CSVVLGGTEAFF
TRBJ2-5 | . | . | TRBV5-1 | TGCGCCAGCAGCTTTGTGGGGGGTAGGCAAGAGACCCAGTACTTC | CASSFVGGRQETQYF
TRBJ2-7 | . | . | TRBV4-2 | TGTGCCAGCAGCCAAGATTCAGGGGAGCAGTACTTC | CASSQDSGEQYF
TRBJ2-5 | . | . | TRBV2 | TGTGCCAGCACCGAGCGTTGGCTACAAGAGACCCAGTACTTC | CASTERWLQETQYF
TRBJ2-2 | TRBD2 | . | TRBV6-4 | TGTGCCAGCAGTGCTAGCGGGGACACCGGGGAGCTGTTTTTT | CASSASGDTGELFF
TRBJ2-7 | TRBD2 | . | TRBV7-6 | TGTGCCAGCAGCCGCGGGGGGGGGTCCTACGAGCAGTACTTC | CASSRGGGSYEQYF
TRBJ2-1 | TRBD2 | . | TRBV27 | TGTGCCAGCATCGGCGGGAGCAGGGCCTACAATGAGCAGTTCTTC | CASIGGSRAYNEQFF
TRBJ2-1 | . | once | TRBV6-6 | TGTGCCAGCAGTTACCCGGCGGGCGGATACAATGAGCAGTTCTTC | CASSYPAGGYNEQFF
TRBJ2-2 | . | . | TRBV7-2 | TGTGCCAGTATCACCGGGGGGCGCGGAACCGGGGAGCTGTTTTTT | CASITGGRGTGELFF